This T cell receptor (beta chain) stems from a study of breast tumors, draining lymph nodes, adjacent tissues. TCRdb re-analysed the multiplex PCR reads in MiXCR, keeping a single row per CDR3 protein. Here the sample spans 250,000 or so distinct CDR3 sequences, over 30% being singletons. Breast cancer patients provided tissue from their axillary draining lymph nodes. The germline CDR1 and CDR2 sequences are SQVTM and ANQGSEA. Trimming at V came to 8 bases and at J to 7 bases, leaving 12 bases not matched to a gene. CDR3 length: 16 residues. V and J are TRBV29-1 and TRBJ2-1; 15 bases map to TRBD2. The sample taken for sequencing was axillary lymph node tissue. The clonotype comes from a female donor with breast cancer. Some clones in this sample may be carry-over from other donors' samples. CDR3 loop: CSPERTSGRALNEQFF. In DNA, the CDR3 is TGCAGCCCGGAGCGGACTAGCGGGAGGGCCTTGAATGAGCAGTTCTTC.